Below are 15 T cell receptor beta chains sequenced from a single sample in a study of T cell responses to AZD1222 COVID-19 vaccine. Data came from immunoSEQ multiplex PCR; TCRdb stores just in-frame clones and leaves some out. There are about 100,000 clones in the sample; about 86% occur only once, and 1.4% lies in the top ten. The sample in question was peripheral blood, obtained on day 0 of AZD1222 vaccination. Source of these receptors: an adult in good health.

The CDR3 DNA reads TGCGCCAGCAGCCAGGACCTAAGCCTAGCGGGAGCCAATGAGCAGTTCTTC. It translates to CASSQDLSLAGANEQFF. This chain links TRBV4-3 with TRBJ2-1, with 10 bases identical to TRBD2. The CDR3 is made up of 17 amino acids. The germline gives CDR1 LGHNA, CDR2 YSLEER. V lost 3 bases to trimming and J lost 6 bases; unmatched junction nucleotides: 11.

The chain is built from TRBV27 and TRBJ2-2, with 7 bases identical to TRBD1. The CDR3 length is 13 residues. Germline V gene lookup returns CDR1 MNHEY and CDR2 SMNVEV (reference sequence). V shed 9 bases, J shed 3 bases, and the junction held 4 bases outside the gene matches. The CDR3: CASQTGDTGELFF. In DNA form, the CDR3 reads TGTGCCAGTCAAACAGGGGACACCGGGGAGCTGTTTTTT.

This chain joins TRBV9 and TRBJ1-1, with D unresolved. CDR3 length equals 14 residues. The ends were cut back, 4 bases at V and 3 bases at J, with 13 bases in the middle. Looked up from germline, CDR1 is SGDLS and CDR2 is YYNGEE. CDR3 amino acids: CASSTDSRDTEAFF. The CDR3, as DNA: TGTGCCAGCAGCACGGACTCGCGGGACACTGAAGCTTTCTTT.

J is TRBJ2-2 and V is TRBV6-6; D ambiguous. V lost 4 bases to trimming and J lost 0 bases, with 3 bases between them. CDR3 length: 13 residues. The germline CDR1 and CDR2 sequences are MNHNY and SVGAGI (reference sequence). The chain's CDR3 is CASSLSNTGELFF. The DNA of the CDR3 is TGTGCCAGCAGTTTGTCGAACACCGGGGAGCTGTTTTTT.

This clone was detected a few times. This chain connects TRBV30 to TRBJ1-2; D is undetermined. Germline V gene sequence: CDR1 GTSNPN, CDR2 SVGIG (reference sequence). V was pared by 0 bases and J by 4 bases, with 6 bases between. The CDR3 sequence is 12 residues long. For the CDR3, the DNA is TGTGCCTGGAGTGTACAAACCTATGGCTACACCTTC. Its translation is CAWSVQTYGYTF.

V and J are TRBV11-2 and TRBJ2-7; TRBD1 agrees at 7 bases. Germline loops: CDR1 SGHAT, CDR2 FQNNGV. The CDR3 loop spans 14 amino acids. Trimming cost V 5 bases and J 1 base; bases outside gene matches: 5. CDR3 DNA sequence: TGTGCCAGCAGCGCCGGGGACAGATCCTACGAGCAGTACTTC. It translates to CASSAGDRSYEQYF.

CDR3 amino acids: CASSRVNNSPLHF. DNA for the CDR3: TGTGCCAGCAGTCGGGTAAATAATTCACCCCTCCACTTT. This rearrangement joins TRBV28 to TRBJ1-6, with unresolved D. Germline CDR1 and CDR2: MDHEN and SYDVKM. V lost 5 bases to trimming and J lost 5 bases, with 7 bases between them. The CDR3 extends over 13 amino acids.

V usage is TRBV6-1 and J usage is TRBJ1-1; D remains unclear. CDR3 length: 16 residues. Germline V gives CDR1 MNHNS, CDR2 SASEGT. V shed 0 bases and J shed 0 bases, with 11 bases lying between them. The CDR3 DNA sequence: TGTGCCAGCAGTGAAGCTTACAGCCTTATGAACACTGAAGCTTTCTTT. Translating gives CASSEAYSLMNTEAFF.

The chain employs TRBV30 and TRBJ1-4; 7 bases align to TRBD1. The CDR3 covers 17 residues. Germline CDR1 is GTSNPN and CDR2 is SVGIG (reference sequence). After removal of 1 base from V and 4 bases from J, the junction contained 12 bases not matched to a gene. CDR3 sequence reads: CAWSGGKPGQLNEKLFF. In DNA form, the CDR3 reads TGTGCCTGGAGTGGCGGCAAACCGGGACAGCTTAATGAAAAACTGTTTTTT.

V is TRBV7-2 and J is TRBJ2-6; D tentatively reads TRBD1 or TRBD2 (5 bases each). Germline V gives CDR1 SGHTA, CDR2 FQGNSA. The ends were cut back, 1 base at V and 7 bases at J, with 20 bases in the middle. This CDR3 contains 18 residues. The CDR3 DNA follows: TGTGCCAGCAGCTTAGGGGGGATCAGTGTAGCACGAGCCAACGTCCTGACTTTC. It codes for CASSLGGISVARANVLTF.

The V gene is TRBV21-1, the J gene TRBJ1-4; the D call TRBD1 from the table was never checked on the DNA. TRBV21-1 counts as a pseudogene. The CDR3 totals 14 residues. CDR3 protein: CASSKGQNNEKLFF. The CDR3 DNA follows: TGTGCCAGCAGCAAAGGGCAGAACAATGAAAAACTGTTTTTT.

The chain joins TRBV29-1 to TRBJ2-1; D may be TRBD2 (5 bases). The length of the CDR3 is 14 residues. The germline V gene has CDR1 SQVTM and CDR2 ANQGSEA. Trimming removed 3 bases from V and 9 bases from J, with 18 bases in between. CDR3 nucleotides: TGCAGCGTTGATTCTTGGGAGTCAATGGGTGAGCAGTTCTTC. This gives the protein CSVDSWESMGEQFF.

This sequence joins TRBV19 and TRBJ2-7; D unresolved. Trimming shortened V by 5 bases and J by 1 base, and 18 bases separated the two germline ends. In germline, CDR1 is LNHDA, CDR2 SQIVND (reference sequence). This CDR3 is 16 amino acids long. CDR3 region: CASSAPGPRGSYEQYF. CDR3 DNA: TGTGCCAGTAGTGCGCCAGGACCTCGTGGGTCCTACGAGCAGTACTTC.

The V and J genes are TRBV29-1 and TRBJ2-1; 8 bases match TRBD2. Germline-derived CDR1 and CDR2 are SQVTM and ANQGSEA. This CDR3 contains 14 residues. Losses at the gene ends were 3 bases for V and 6 bases for J; bases not matched to a gene: 7. CDR3 residues: CSVDRAGVRNEQFF. DNA of the CDR3: TGCAGCGTTGATAGAGCGGGAGTGCGCAATGAGCAGTTCTTC.

The CDR3 DNA reads as TGTGCCAGTCGGACAGAGGGCAATGAGCAGTTCTTC. It codes for CASRTEGNEQFF. The chain combines TRBV2 with TRBJ2-1; a possible D gene is TRBD1 (6 bases). The CDR3 totals 12 residues. The V and J ends lost 9 bases and 6 bases respectively, with 12 bases between them. Germline V gives CDR1 SNHLY, CDR2 FYNNEI.